The rows below give T cell receptor beta chains drawn from one sample of a study of spatial heterogeneity in lung cancer. TCRdb ran MiXCR on the 5' RACE reads and lists one entry per CDR3 protein. The sample has more than 20,000 distinct CDR3 sequences; 9.5% to 15% are singletons. The sample was PBMCs, taken at surgery. The receptors originated from a female donor with early-stage non-small cell lung cancer. The CDR3 runs from the conserved cysteine through the conserved F or W. A D gene is named only where the DNA matches it firmly. Not all rows give a size; the values are once, few, many and, for expanded clones, a class.

TRBJ1-3 | . | many | TRBV28 | TGTGCCAGCGTTAAACAGGGAAGGTCTGGAAACACCATATATTTT | CASVKQGRSGNTIYF
TRBJ1-2 | . | many | TRBV4-3 | TGCGCCAGCAGCCAAGAACAGGAGCCGGGCTATGGCTACACCTTC | CASSQEQEPGYGYTF
TRBJ2-1 | . | many | TRBV27 | TGTGCCAGCTCGGACTACGATGAGCAGTTCTTC | CASSDYDEQFF
TRBJ2-3 | . | few | TRBV28 | TGTGCCAGCAATTTGGGCACAGATACGCAGTATTTT | CASNLGTDTQYF
TRBJ1-2 | . | . | TRBV10-3 | TGTGCCATCAGTGATCAGGGTCTCATCTATGGCTACACCTTC | CAISDQGLIYGYTF
TRBJ2-3 | TRBD2 | many | TRBV30 | TGTGCCTGGAGTGTAGGAGCGGGGTCCACAGATACGCAGTATTTT | CAWSVGAGSTDTQYF
TRBJ2-3 | TRBD2 | many | TRBV10-3 | TGTGCCATCGGGGCTTCAGAGCGGGAGAAGTATTTT | CAIGASEREKYF
TRBJ2-1 | TRBD2 | . | TRBV11-2 | TGTGCCAGCACCTTCAGGACCTCGGGGGAGGGCTCCTACAATGAGCAGTTCTTC | CASTFRTSGEGSYNEQFF
TRBJ2-1 | . | many | TRBV7-2 | TGTGCCAGCAGCTCTTACAGGTTTCATGAGCAGTTCTTC | CASSSYRFHEQFF
TRBJ2-3 | . | . | TRBV10-3 | TGTGCCATCAGGCAGGGACGGTCAGATATGCAGTATTTT | CAIRQGRSDMQYF
TRBJ2-3 | TRBD1 | many | TRBV6-6 | TGTGCCAGCAGTGCTCGACAGGGGAGCACAGATACGCAGTATTTT | CASSARQGSTDTQYF
TRBJ1-2 | . | . | TRBV6-2/TRBV6-3 | TGTGCCATTTCGACCGGGAACTATGGCTACACCTTC | CAISTGNYGYTF
TRBJ2-3 | . | many | TRBV2 | TGTGCCAGCACCGAGGAGGGAATTGACACAGATACGCAGTATTTT | CASTEEGIDTDTQYF
TRBJ2-5 | TRBD2 | once | TRBV29-1 | TGCAGCGTTGAATTTAGCGGGATTACGCAAGAGACCCAGTACTTC | CSVEFSGITQETQYF
TRBJ1-1 | . | . | TRBV3-1 | TGTGCCAGCAGCGAACAGGGATCCTACATGAACACTGAAGCTTTCTTT | CASSEQGSYMNTEAFF
TRBJ1-1 | . | many | TRBV29-1 | TGCAGCGTTGTCCCGGGTCAGGGTGACACTGAAGCTTTCTTT | CSVVPGQGDTEAFF
TRBJ1-1 | . | many | TRBV7-9 | TGTGCCAGCAGCTTAAAGGGGATGGGGAACACTGAAGCTTTCTTT | CASSLKGMGNTEAFF
TRBJ1-6 | . | once | TRBV27 | TGTGCCAGCAGGGAACCGAATTCACCCCTCCACTTT | CASREPNSPLHF
TRBJ2-3 | . | many | TRBV20-1 | TGCAGTGCTAGTTTTACGACAGATACGCAGTATTTT | CSASFTTDTQYF
TRBJ2-5 | TRBD1 | many | TRBV7-9 | TGTGCCAGCAGCTCGACAGGGGCCGGCCAAGAGACCCAGTACTTC | CASSSTGAGQETQYF
TRBJ2-1 | TRBD1 | few | TRBV4-3 | TGCGCCAGCAGCCAGGACAGGGTTAATGAGCAGTTCTTC | CASSQDRVNEQFF
TRBJ2-2 | . | few | TRBV29-1 | TGCAGCGTGTACGCGAACACCGGGGAGCTGTTTTTT | CSVYANTGELFF
TRBJ1-1 | TRBD1 | . | TRBV6-2/TRBV6-3 | TGTGCCAGCAGACGCCGAGGACAGGAAGGGACTGAAGCTTTCTTT | CASRRRGQEGTEAFF
TRBJ2-3 | TRBD1 | few | TRBV27 | TGTGCCAGCAGTCCACTCTCCTTTGACAGGGTTCATACGCAGTATTTT | CASSPLSFDRVHTQYF
TRBJ1-1 | TRBD1 | many | TRBV5-4 | TGTGCCAGCAGCCCGGGACAGGGGGCTTTTGAAGCTTTCTTT | CASSPGQGAFEAFF
TRBJ2-4 | . | many | TRBV11-2 | TGTGCCAGCAGCTTAATTACCGGGACGGCCGGTCCCATTCAGTACTTC | CASSLITGTAGPIQYF
TRBJ2-2 | . | many | TRBV30 | TGTGCCTGGAGTGTAATTCCCGGGGAGCTGTTTTTT | CAWSVIPGELFF
TRBJ2-5 | TRBD2 | many | TRBV4-3 | TGCGCCAGCAGCCAAGGGGCTGTTTTAGCGGGATCGGAGACCCAGTACTTC | CASSQGAVLAGSETQYF
TRBJ2-2 | . | many | TRBV2 | TGTGCCAGCGTACCACAGGGTTTTGCCGGGGAGCTGTTTTTT | CASVPQGFAGELFF
TRBJ2-7 | TRBD1 | . | TRBV27 | TGTGCCAGCAGTGCCGGGACAGGGAGATACGAGCAGTACTTC | CASSAGTGRYEQYF
TRBJ2-1 | . | . | TRBV19 | TGTGCCAGTAGTATGGACAGAGGCGCCCACAATGAGCAGATCTTC | CASSMDRGAHNEQIF
TRBJ2-7 | . | many | TRBV30 | TGTGCCTGGAGTGTGGGAGACAGCTACGAGCAGTACTTC | CAWSVGDSYEQYF
TRBJ1-5 | . | many | TRBV6-5 | TGTGCCACCAGACCCACCGGAGGGAATCAGCCCCAGCATTTT | CATRPTGGNQPQHF
TRBJ2-2 | . | many | TRBV9 | TGTGCCAGCAGCCGGCCAGGGGGGGCGACCGGGGAGCTGTTTTTT | CASSRPGGATGELFF
TRBJ2-1 | TRBD2 | once | TRBV20-1 | TGCAGTGCTAGTATCGCCTCCCCTGCGGGAGGGTACAATGAGCAGTTCTTC | CSASIASPAGGYNEQFF
TRBJ2-2 | . | many | TRBV23-1 | TGCGCCAGCATAATCGGTCGGAGTTCCGGGGAGCTGTTTTTT | CASIIGRSSGELFF
TRBJ1-6 | . | . | TRBV18 | TGTGCCAGCTCACCGGCAGGGAGGAATTCACCCCTCCACTTT | CASSPAGRNSPLHF
TRBJ2-2 | TRBD2 | . | TRBV12-3/TRBV12-4 | TGTCCCAGCAGCGGGCCTAGCGGGGGTAGCTCCGGGGAGCTGTTTTTT | CPSSGPSGGSSGELFF
TRBJ2-4 | . | few | TRBV2 | TGTGCCAGCAGTGAATGGGTAGAAAACATTCAGTACTTC | CASSEWVENIQYF
TRBJ2-7 | . | few | TRBV20-1 | TGCAGTGCTAGAGAAGCAGATTACTACGAGCAGTACTTC | CSAREADYYEQYF
TRBJ2-7 | TRBD2 | many | TRBV6-2/TRBV6-3 | TGTGCCAGCAGTTACGAGCGGGAAACGGGGGACGAGCAGTACTTC | CASSYERETGDEQYF
TRBJ1-5 | TRBD1 | many | TRBV5-1 | TGCGCCAGCAGCCGACAGGGTGATCAGCCCCAGCATTTT | CASSRQGDQPQHF
TRBJ1-6 | . | many | TRBV28 | TGTGCCAGCAGTTTAGGCGGCTATGGTTCACCCCTCCACTTT | CASSLGGYGSPLHF
TRBJ2-5 | TRBD2 | many | TRBV10-3 | TGTGCCATCAGTGAGTCGCCGGGACTACAAGAGACCCAGTACTTC | CAISESPGLQETQYF